These T cell receptor beta chains were read from a single sample in a study of post-analysis software for immune sequencing data. TCRdb passed the PCR reads through MiXCR, listing each CDR3 protein once. The sample has about 160,000 distinct CDR3 sequences; roughly 35% are singletons. Specimen: blood, collected after autologous hematopoietic stem cell transplantation. The origin of the receptors is a girl between 10 and 17 years old with multiple sclerosis. The CDR3 runs from the conserved cysteine through the conserved F or W. The D gene is left open where the match is weak. Part of the rows lack a size; the others show once, few, many or a class for expanded clones.

v_call	d_call	clone_size	j_call	cdr3_aa
TRBV29-1	-	-	TRBJ2-1	CSGDRGSGLSNEQFF
TRBV4-3	TRBD2	-	TRBJ2-3	CASSQGWLAGAVDTQYF
TRBV20-1	TRBD1	few	TRBJ2-4	CSAWDSRLAKNIQYF
TRBV20-1	TRBD2	-	TRBJ2-1	CSAILAGQSYNEQFF
TRBV4-1	-	-	TRBJ1-1	CASSQAIAGDVMNTEAFF
TRBV20-1	TRBD2	-	TRBJ2-7	CSALLAGVYEQYF
TRBV20-1	-	-	TRBJ1-1	CSARSENTEAFF
TRBV14	TRBD2	-	-	CASSHEGTSWPYEQYF
TRBV10-3	-	few	-	CAIGSGINSYEQYF
TRBV18	-	-	-	CASSPPWTNEQYF
TRBV20-1	-	few	TRBJ2-1	CSARRGDNEQFF
TRBV7-9	TRBD2	-	TRBJ2-1	CASSPNPGLAGRNEQFF
TRBV5-1	TRBD1	-	TRBJ1-1	CASSRDGQGNTEAFF
TRBV28	TRBD1	few	TRBJ1-5	CASSLWGQPDQPQHF
TRBV11-2	TRBD1	-	TRBJ1-1	CASSLRGQALNTEAFF
TRBV20-1	-	-	TRBJ2-5	CSVQGWTDTGGETQYF
TRBV29-1	TRBD2	-	TRBJ2-3	CSFKGGGGTDTQYF
TRBV7-2	TRBD2	-	TRBJ2-1	CASSLSGGREWSGEQFF
TRBV13	TRBD1	many	TRBJ1-2	CASSLNRGHGYTF
TRBV7-2	TRBD1	few	TRBJ1-2	CASRSHRGLDYGYTF
TRBV7-2	TRBD1	-	TRBJ1-1	CASSPQGASTEAFF
TRBV7-9	-	-	TRBJ2-5	CASSSLGSRETQYF
TRBV28	TRBD2	-	TRBJ2-1	CASRQTSGTYNEQFF
TRBV7-9	TRBD2	few	TRBJ2-7	CASSLGTSGSLSYEQYF
TRBV2	-	-	TRBJ1-1	CVSHQPGTTAFF
TRBV5-5	TRBD1	-	TRBJ1-5	CASSPGQGNFNSNQPQHF
TRBV4-3	-	-	TRBJ2-7	CASSQRGGPPFEQYF
TRBV3-1	TRBD1	few	TRBJ2-7	CASTGQGRPYEQYF
TRBV12-5	TRBD2	few	-	CASGLDSGSWYEQYF
TRBV4-3	TRBD2	-	TRBJ2-4	CASSQRWEFSGRAQAKNIQYF
TRBV5-6	TRBD2	-	TRBJ2-1	CASISRGGTSYNEQFF
TRBV28	TRBD1	many	TRBJ2-5	CASSSGTVQETQYF
TRBV20-1	-	few	TRBJ2-1	CSVDSTGYNEQFF
TRBV7-2	-	few	TRBJ2-7	CASSPRTWTDLSSYEQYF
TRBV11-2	-	-	TRBJ2-3	CASSFVSSETDTQYF
TRBV12-3/TRBV12-4	-	-	TRBJ2-1	CASSLQGEEQFF
TRBV14	-	-	TRBJ2-7	CASSPTAYEQYF
TRBV12-3/TRBV12-4	-	-	TRBJ1-5	CASSPDVAYQPQHF
TRBV5-5	-	-	TRBJ2-7	CASSVLRDTYEQYF
TRBV20-1	TRBD2	-	TRBJ2-1	CSAQGLAGWNEQFF
TRBV12-3/TRBV12-4	TRBD1	-	TRBJ1-2	CASSQRGGSFYGYTF
TRBV5-1	-	-	TRBJ2-3	CARSQREFPDTQYF
TRBV12-3/TRBV12-4	TRBD1	many	TRBJ2-4	CASSLASQGDIQYF
TRBV7-9	-	few	TRBJ2-5	CASTMTAQETQYF
TRBV29-1	-	few	TRBJ2-3	CSVDPTNHRDFTDTQYF
TRBV6-5	-	-	TRBJ2-7	CVTNGGSPYEQYF
TRBV7-9	TRBD1	few	-	CASSSTGATYEQYF
TRBV7-9	TRBD1	few	TRBJ1-4	CASSPGTGTEKLFF
TRBV6-4	-	-	TRBJ2-3	CASSDSQGHLPRDTQYF